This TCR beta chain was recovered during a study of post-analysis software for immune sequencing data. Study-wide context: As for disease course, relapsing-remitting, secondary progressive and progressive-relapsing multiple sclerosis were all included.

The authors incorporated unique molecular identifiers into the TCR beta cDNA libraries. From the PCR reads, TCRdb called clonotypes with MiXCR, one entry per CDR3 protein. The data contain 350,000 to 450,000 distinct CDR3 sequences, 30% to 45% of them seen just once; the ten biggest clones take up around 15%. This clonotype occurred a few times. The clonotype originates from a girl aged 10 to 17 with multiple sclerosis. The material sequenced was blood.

The CDR3 here is CSAPNGGRQFF. The CDR3 bases are TGCAGTGCCCCCAACGGGGGGCGGCAGTTCTTC. The rearrangement links TRBV20-1 to TRBJ2-1; the D gene is possibly TRBD2 (7 bases). The CDR3 consists of 11 residues. V was cut by 6 bases and J by 12 bases, with 15 bases left in between. Germline V lookup: CDR1 DFQATT, CDR2 SNEGSKA (reference sequence).